The clone carrying this T cell receptor (beta chain) came up a few times. Its matching antigen is unknown. Each CDR3 protein is one row after TCRdb ran MiXCR on the 5' RACE reads. Among 270,000 or so distinct CDR3 sequences listed, 15% to 20% were seen once. The data originate from a study of T-cell memory formation after mild COVID-19. The CDR3 has 13 residues. Germline V gene lookup returns CDR1 SGHRS and CDR2 YFSETQ. V lost 4 bases to trimming and J lost 0 bases, with 7 bases between them. Study-wide results and caveats: Cross-reactive memory apparently joined, as some responding clones appeared in pre-infection memory. Clones that contracted from day 15 to 85 were balanced CD4/CD8, while later expanders leaned CD4+.

The chain is built from TRBV5-1 and TRBJ1-1; D is unclear. This TCR came from a man in his late teens or twenties who had mild COVID-19 (a few samples of this study predate the infection). Cell type and time point are not known. The sample was PBMCs or a T cell subset sorted from them (not recorded which). CDR3 DNA sequence: TGCGCCAGCAGCGGAAACATGAACACTGAAGCTTTCTTT. The encoded protein is CASSGNMNTEAFF.